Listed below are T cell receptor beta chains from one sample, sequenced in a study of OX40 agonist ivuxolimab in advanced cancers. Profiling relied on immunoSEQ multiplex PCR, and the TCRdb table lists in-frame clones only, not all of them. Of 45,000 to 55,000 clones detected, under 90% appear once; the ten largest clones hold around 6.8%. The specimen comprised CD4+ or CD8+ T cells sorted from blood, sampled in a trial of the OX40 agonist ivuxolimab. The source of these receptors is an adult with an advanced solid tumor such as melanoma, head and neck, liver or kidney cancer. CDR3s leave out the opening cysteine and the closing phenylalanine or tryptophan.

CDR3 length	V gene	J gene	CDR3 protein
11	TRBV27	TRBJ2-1	ASSFGLAGKQF
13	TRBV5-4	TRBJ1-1	ASSRIRTDGTEAF
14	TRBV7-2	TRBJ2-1	ASSLGEISSYNEQF
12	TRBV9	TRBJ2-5	ASNYGTEQETQY
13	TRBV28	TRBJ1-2	ASSLYPQGGYGYT
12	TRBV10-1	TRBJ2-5	ASSTGQLKETQY
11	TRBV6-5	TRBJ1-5	ASSYGSGQPQH
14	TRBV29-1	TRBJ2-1	SVEDLQAVWTNEQF
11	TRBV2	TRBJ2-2	ASRDSNTGELF
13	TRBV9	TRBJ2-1	ASSTSGRVYNEQF
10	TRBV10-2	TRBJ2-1	ASEGFYNEQF
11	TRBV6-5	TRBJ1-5	ASSDLGNQPQH
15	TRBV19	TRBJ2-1	ASGLEYGAGGYNEQF
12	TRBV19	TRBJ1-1	ASSGGIEDTEAF
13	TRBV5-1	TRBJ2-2	ASSALAANTGELF
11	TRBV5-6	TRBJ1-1	ASSFQGGTEAF
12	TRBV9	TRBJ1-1	ASSSIMGATEAF
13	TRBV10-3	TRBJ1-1	AISEIIGKNTEAF
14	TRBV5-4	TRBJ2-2	ASSTGTLINTGELF
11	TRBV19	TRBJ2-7	ASARGAVNEQY
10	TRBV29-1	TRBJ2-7	SVRLGAGEQY
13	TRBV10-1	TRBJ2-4	ASSDPAETGAIQY
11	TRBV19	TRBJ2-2	ASSILSTGELF
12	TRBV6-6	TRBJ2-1	ASSRDWIYNEQF
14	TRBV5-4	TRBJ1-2	ASSLLGQGVSYGYT
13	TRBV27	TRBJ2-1	ASSVGWSSYNEQF
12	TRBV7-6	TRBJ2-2	ASSLGINTGELF
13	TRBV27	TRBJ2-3	ASSTRDPSTDTQY
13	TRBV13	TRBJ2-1	ASSPRETTYNEQF
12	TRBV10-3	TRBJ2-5	AISETSGGETQY
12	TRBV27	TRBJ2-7	ASSLSGANYEQY
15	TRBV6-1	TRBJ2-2	ASSEWDRNTNTGELF
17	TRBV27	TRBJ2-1	ASSRTSGRYLPGDNEQF
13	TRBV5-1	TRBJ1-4	ASSSTGGYGEKLF